This T cell receptor (beta chain) emerged from a study of cytomegalovirus exposure and HLA in healthy donors. At the level of the study: The approximately 120 validation repertoires were reported in a later analysis to have been generated on the same platform as the roughly 700 first-cohort repertoires.

Germline-derived CDR1 and CDR2 are SGHAT and FQNNGV. The CDR3 loop spans 17 amino acids. V shed 3 bases and J 0 bases; nucleotides not matched to a gene: 7. The method was immunoSEQ multiplex PCR; TCRdb's version includes in-frame clones alone and lacks a portion of them. The sample records 150,000 or so clones, approximately 86% being singletons. Sequencing was carried out using PBMCs. The receptor was derived from a young man in good health and CMV-seropositive. The chain is built from TRBV11-2 and TRBJ1-4, with 7 bases matching TRBD1. Here the CDR3 DNA reads TGTGCCAGCAGCTTGGGAACAACAGGGGCAACTAATGAAAAACTGTTTTTT. Its protein is CASSLGTTGATNEKLFF. The full variable domain, in which reference TRBV11-2 and TRBJ1-4 provide the parts outside the CDR3, is EAGVAQSPRYKIIEKRQSVAFWCNPISGHATLYWYQQILGQGPKLLIQFQNNGVVDDSQLPKDRFSAERLKGVDSTLKIQPAKLEDSAVYLCASSLGTTGATNEKLFFGSGTQLSVL.